One and the same sample provided the 21 T cell receptor beta chains below, sequenced in a study of T cell responses to AZD1222 COVID-19 vaccine (dated by TCRdb to the early 2020s). The method behind the library was the immunoSEQ multiplex PCR assay. TCRdb took over this immuneACCESS table, retaining in-frame rearrangements with V and J assigned. Such tables are incomplete; in checked studies, under half of the missing clones stem from an unresolved V gene, and the remainder is unexplained. In all, the sample holds more than 250,000 clones, and 85% to 95% of those were seen once. The ten largest make up around 0.57% of the sample. The time point label, as the study defines it: baseline before first vaccination. The sample was peripheral blood, taken on day 0 of AZD1222 vaccination. These receptors all stem from an adult in good health.

This chain joins TRBV4-3 and TRBJ2-2, with D possibly being TRBD1 or TRBD2 (5 bases each). Germline V gives CDR1 LGHNA, CDR2 YSLEER. The ends were cut back, 1 base at V and 1 base at J, with 10 bases in the middle. CDR3 length equals 16 residues. The CDR3 sequence: CASSQGLGVNTGELFF. The DNA of the CDR3 is TGCGCCAGCAGCCAAGGCCTGGGGGTGAACACCGGGGAGCTGTTTTTT.

V gene TRBV24-1 combines with J gene TRBJ2-1; TRBD1 matches at 8 bases. V was pared by 6 bases and J by 5 bases, with 17 bases of the junction left unmatched. Germline values: CDR1 KGHDR, CDR2 SFDVKD. CDR3 length: 18 amino acids. The CDR3 spells CATSLSPTQGDLNNEQFF. The CDR3 nucleotides are TGTGCCACCAGTCTTTCCCCCACACAGGGGGACCTTAACAATGAGCAGTTCTTC.

J is TRBJ2-1 and V is TRBV4-1; 7 bases match TRBD1. The length of the CDR3 is 13 residues. After removal of 4 bases from V and 5 bases from J, the junction contained 2 bases not matched to a gene. Germline V gene sequence: CDR1 MGHRA, CDR2 YSYEKL. CDR3 DNA: TGCGCCAGCAGCCGGGACAGAGACAATGAGCAGTTCTTC. It codes for CASSRDRDNEQFF.

The chain joins TRBV30 to TRBJ1-5; D may be TRBD1 (5 bases). CDR1 is GTSNPN and CDR2 is SVGIG in the germline V gene (reference sequence). CDR3 length equals 14 residues. The V gene lost 0 bases and the J gene lost 4 bases, with 10 bases spanning the gap. The CDR3 DNA is TGTGCCTGGAGTGTGGGGACGGGAAATCAGCCCCAGCATTTT. This translates into CAWSVGTGNQPQHF.

The chain recombines TRBV4-1 with TRBJ1-3; maybe TRBD1 (6 bases). CDR3 length: 13 amino acids. Trimming removed 1 base at V and 7 bases at J, with 8 bases between. Germline CDR1 is MGHRA and CDR2 is YSYEKL. In nucleotides, the CDR3 is TGCGCCAGCAGCCAAGTAAGGGGGAACACCATATATTTT. This translates into CASSQVRGNTIYF.

The chain recombines TRBV10-3 with TRBJ2-7; D is undetermined. The V gene's germline CDR1 is ENHRY and CDR2 SYGVKD. Trimming stripped 2 bases from V and 3 bases from J, with 8 bases between. The CDR3 runs 13 residues. Here the CDR3 DNA reads TGTGCCATCAGTGAGGACAAAAACTACGAGCAGTACTTC. Its protein is CAISEDKNYEQYF.

A single count supports this clone. Its ends do not fully match the called genes, so a read error is possible. The chain is built from TRBV6-5 and TRBJ1-5; a weak D match, TRBD1 (6 bases). CDR1 is MNHEY and CDR2 is SVGAGI in the germline V gene. This CDR3 comprises 15 residues. CDR3 sequence reads: CASSPTGSHNEPQHF. The CDR3 DNA reads as TGTGCCAGCAGCCCGACAGGTTCTCACAATGAGCCCCAGCATTTT.

The rearrangement uses TRBV24-1 and TRBJ2-3; 7 positions match TRBD2. CDR1 and CDR2 (germline): KGHDR, SFDVKD. Trimming cost V 9 bases and J 0 bases; bases outside gene matches: 2. The length of the CDR3 is 13 residues. In DNA, the CDR3 is TGTGCCACCGGGGGGGGAAGCACAGATACGCAGTATTTT. Encoded protein: CATGGGSTDTQYF.

The V gene is TRBV6-5, the J gene TRBJ2-5; D not certain. The CDR3 contains 14 residues. Trimming shortened V by 7 bases and J by 1 base, and 13 bases separated the two germline ends. Germline V gene lookup returns CDR1 MNHEY and CDR2 SVGAGI. The CDR3 nucleotides are TGTGCCAGCAAAGGTGGACCGCTCCAAGAGACCCAGTACTTC. As protein: CASKGGPLQETQYF.

The chain employs TRBV10-2 and TRBJ2-3; 12 bases fit TRBD2. CDR1 is WSHSY and CDR2 is SAAADI in the germline V gene. This CDR3 comprises 20 residues. V was clipped by 3 bases and J by 4 bases; unmatched bases: 17. Here the CDR3 reads CASSDWASGRARARSDTQYF. The CDR3 nucleotides are TGCGCCAGCAGTGACTGGGCTAGCGGGAGGGCCCGAGCGAGGTCAGATACGCAGTATTTT.

This rearrangement joins TRBV28 to TRBJ2-6; a possible D gene is TRBD1 (6 bases). Germline CDR1 MDHEN, CDR2 SYDVKM. The CDR3 has 18 amino acids. V was shortened by 2 bases and J by 4 bases, with 18 bases between the two germline ends. CDR3 amino acids: CASSLRMRGKPGANVLTF. CDR3 DNA: TGTGCCAGCAGTTTAAGGATGAGGGGGAAGCCCGGGGCCAACGTCCTGACTTTC.

The chain combines TRBV9 with TRBJ1-2; D gene ambiguous. Trimming took 2 bases from V and 4 from J, leaving 15 bases between them. Germline V lookup: CDR1 SGDLS, CDR2 YYNGEE. CDR3 size: 15 residues. CDR3 protein: CASSVDPYLTYGYTF. For the CDR3, the DNA is TGTGCCAGCAGCGTGGACCCCTATCTTACCTATGGCTACACCTTC.

The J gene is TRBJ1-6, the V gene TRBV11-2; possibly TRBD1 for D (5 bases). V lost 5 bases to trimming and J lost 9 bases, with 17 bases between them. The CDR3 runs to 15 residues. The germline CDR1 and CDR2 sequences are SGHAT and FQNNGV. This CDR3 reads CASSPGAAKVSPLHF. For the CDR3, the DNA is TGTGCCAGCAGCCCTGGGGCAGCAAAAGTTTCACCCCTCCACTTT.

V is TRBV6-6 and J is TRBJ1-4; 8 bases agree with TRBD1. The V and J ends lost 5 bases and 2 bases, in that order; junction bases with no gene match: 7. This CDR3 has 16 amino acids. In germline, CDR1 is MNHNY, CDR2 SVGAGI (reference sequence). CDR3 in DNA: TGTGCCAGCAGTCGACAGGGACAGGCGACTAATGAAAAACTGTTTTTT. Translated: CASSRQGQATNEKLFF.

The chain joins TRBV21-1 to TRBJ1-5; whether TRBD1, the table's D call, matches the DNA was not checked. TRBV21-1 is reported as a pseudogene. The CDR3 covers 14 residues. CDR3 bases: TGTGCCAGCTACGACTTACAGGGAAATCAGCCCCAGCATTTT. This sequence encodes CASYDLQGNQPQHF.

This clone was seen a single time. The J gene is TRBJ2-5, the V gene TRBV5-5; TRBD2 matches 8 bases. Germline V lookup: CDR1 SGHKS, CDR2 YYEKEE (reference sequence). This CDR3 spans 12 amino acids. After removal of 4 bases from V and 4 bases from J, the junction contained 0 bases not matched to a gene. This CDR3 reads CASSRGGETQYF. In nucleotides, the CDR3 is TGTGCCAGCAGCCGGGGGGGAGAGACCCAGTACTTC. The complete variable domain, with remaining parts taken from reference TRBV5-5 and TRBJ2-5, reads DAGVTQSPTHLIKTRGQQVTLRCSPISGHKSVSWYQQVLGQGPQFIFQYYEKEERGRGNFPDRFSARQFPNYSSELNVNALLLGDSALYLCASSRGGETQYFGPGTRLLVL.

This chain uses TRBV5-1 with TRBJ2-2; D may be TRBD1 or TRBD2 (6 bases each). Looked up from germline, CDR1 is SGHRS and CDR2 is YFSETQ. Between the trimmed V and J ends, which lost 2 bases and 4 bases, there was a span of 9 bases. This CDR3 spans 14 amino acids. This CDR3 is CASSFGGPTGELFF. CDR3 bases: TGCGCCAGCAGCTTCGGGGGCCCCACCGGGGAGCTGTTTTTT.

In this sample, this clone turned up once. The chain joins TRBV6-6 to TRBJ2-6; D not certain. V was shortened by 5 bases and J by 4 bases, with 18 bases between the two germline ends. The CDR3 runs to 17 residues. From germline, CDR1 is MNHNY and CDR2 SVGAGI (reference sequence). CDR3 protein: CASSRTGARLGANVLTF. CDR3 sequence (DNA): TGTGCCAGCAGTCGGACCGGAGCGAGGCTCGGGGCCAACGTCCTGACTTTC.

The gene calls are TRBV5-1 and TRBJ2-3; the match to TRBD2 covers 13 bases. The CDR3 runs 16 residues. The V and J ends lost 0 bases and 5 bases, in that order; junction bases with no gene match: 3. Germline CDR1 is SGHRS and CDR2 is YFSETQ. CDR3 loop: CASSLGLAGGIDTQYF. CDR3 coding DNA: TGCGCCAGCAGCTTGGGACTAGCGGGGGGAATAGATACGCAGTATTTT.

V is TRBV3-1 (or the pseudogene TRBV3-2) and J is TRBJ1-5; no definite D call. Trimming cost V 4 bases and J 5 bases, with 12 bases left between them. In germline, CDR1 is LGHDT, CDR2 YNNKEL (reference sequence). The CDR3 consists of 14 residues. CDR3 sequence (DNA): TGTGCCAGCAGCCCGTCGGGTTGGGATCAGCCCCAGCATTTT. It codes for CASSPSGWDQPQHF.

The V gene is TRBV10-3, the J gene TRBJ2-7; the D gene is possibly TRBD2 (6 bases). The V gene's germline CDR1 is ENHRY and CDR2 SYGVKD. This CDR3 spans 13 amino acids. Deletions cut 11 bases from V and 2 bases from J, with 16 bases between. The CDR3 protein is CASSGGQTYEQYF. The CDR3 region has the DNA TGTGCCTCGTCCGGAGGGCAGACCTACGAGCAGTACTTC.